This record covers a single T cell receptor (beta chain). Its cognate antigen is unknown. These data originate in a study of cytomegalovirus exposure and HLA in healthy donors. Across the study: The use of the same platform for the 120 validation repertoires and the 550 to 850 first-cohort repertoires was reported by a later analysis.

General study results and limits: Clusters of TCRs from the first cohort tended to co-occur in the roughly 120 validation repertoires (as a later analysis found). Rarity held for most TCR sequences, but there were some public TCRs that occurred in many donors.

Sequencing was performed with immunoSEQ multiplex PCR; in TCRdb, only in-frame clones are kept and a portion is missing. There are 85,000 to 95,000 clones in the sample; around 96% occur only once, and 0.6% to 0.85% lies in the top ten. The source of this sequence is a man in his late teens or twenties in good health and CMV-seronegative. The sequencing sample was made of PBMCs.

The CDR3: CASSITGDDGIQYF. The CDR3 coding sequence is TGTGCCAGTAGTATCACAGGGGATGACGGCATTCAGTACTTC. This rearrangement joins TRBV19 to TRBJ2-4, with 7 bases lining up with TRBD1. The junction had 8 bases not matched to a gene; V was cut back by 3 bases and J by 9 bases. The germline gives CDR1 LNHDA, CDR2 SQIVND (reference sequence). This CDR3 has 14 amino acids.